This T cell receptor (beta chain) was identified in a study of T cells in Graves' hyperthyroidism and ophthalmopathy. The TCR beta CDR3 regions underwent amplification using RNA transcripts as the source. The primer set for the first-round RT-PCR of the TCR CDR3 was HTBI. TCRdb re-analysed the multiplex PCR reads in MiXCR, keeping a single row per CDR3 protein. This table has about 380,000 distinct CDR3 sequences, approximately 12% appearing once. This CDR3 is 16 amino acids long. V shed 4 bases, J shed 4 bases, and the junction held 8 bases outside the gene matches. The germline gives CDR1 SGDLS, CDR2 YYNGEE.

Source material: blood. The source is a man aged 30 to 39 with Graves' hyperthyroidism that later progressed to Graves' ophthalmopathy. The V gene is TRBV9, the J gene TRBJ2-2; 9 nucleotides match TRBD2. The CDR3 protein is CASSPGTSILTGELFF. The CDR3 nucleotides read TGTGCCAGCAGCCCCGGGACTAGCATCCTCACCGGGGAGCTGTTTTTT.